The following is a TCR beta chain sequence with its context. These data originate in a study of blood T cells in healthy people across ages. Germline V gives CDR1 GTSNPN, CDR2 SVGIG (reference sequence). With 6 bases removed from V and 2 bases from J, the gap between germline ends came to 13 bases. This CDR3 comprises 13 residues. Sample-barcoded 5' priming and a J-beta primer mix drove a second PCR of roughly 6 to 12 cycles. One entry per CDR3 protein results from TCRdb running MiXCR on the 5' RACE reads. The table records some 670,000 distinct CDR3 sequences, over 40% of them present only once. The origin of this receptor is a woman of 80 years or more in good health. This chain links TRBV30 with TRBJ2-5, with D possibly TRBD2 on 6 matching bases. The sample was blood. CDR3 DNA sequence: TGTGCCTGTCAGTGGGACTCACAAGAGACCCAGTACTTC. It yields the protein CACQWDSQETQYF. Full variable domain (remainder filled in from reference TRBV30 and TRBJ2-5): SQTIHQWPATLVQPVGSPLSLECTVEGTSNPNLYWYRQAAGRGLQLLFYSVGIGQISSEVPQNLSASRPQDRQFILSSKKLLLSDSGFYLCACQWDSQETQYFGPGTRLLVL.